This T cell receptor beta chain was retrieved from a study of fetal regulatory T cell absence and autoimmunity. CDR1 MNHNY and CDR2 SVGAGI come from the germline V gene (reference sequence). V gave up 2 bases and J gave up 3 bases, with 8 bases separating them. The CDR3 consists of 13 residues. Sequencing was at survey level. The method was immunoSEQ multiplex PCR; TCRdb's version includes in-frame clones alone and lacks a portion of them. Here the sample spans 95,000 to 100,000 clones, about 78% being singletons. The sample comprised pancreas tissue. This clonotype was sampled from a male donor with IPEX syndrome. This chain joins TRBV6-6 and TRBJ2-7; D is perhaps TRBD1 (5 bases). CDR3: CASSYATGYEQYF. The CDR3 region has the DNA TGTGCCAGCAGTTACGCAACAGGCTACGAGCAGTACTTC.